The table lists the clone carrying this T cell receptor (beta chain) with a few counts. This sample was taken from a study of early T cells in non-severe SARS-CoV-2 infection. The library protocol tagged individual cDNA molecules with unique molecular identifiers. TCRdb re-called the 5' RACE reads with MiXCR, one entry per CDR3 protein. The data hold 70,000 or so distinct CDR3 sequences, with about 4.6% observed a single time. V shed 3 bases, J shed 7 bases, and the junction held 9 bases outside the gene matches. Germline lookup yields CDR1 DFQATT and CDR2 SNEGSKA (reference sequence). CDR3 length: 14 residues.

The J gene is TRBJ2-1, the V gene TRBV20-1; 7 nucleotides align to TRBD2. This TCR derives from an adult who was a healthcare worker with PCR-confirmed SARS-CoV-2 infection or an uninfected control (not recorded which). The donor label of this sample is uncertain. Here the sequenced sample was whole blood, taken at baseline. CDR3 in amino acids: CSASGGGFANEQFF. The CDR3 region has the DNA TGCAGTGCTAGCGGCGGGGGTTTTGCTAATGAGCAGTTCTTC.